This TCR beta chain was sequenced during a study of T cell clonality in common variable immunodeficiency. Study-wide results and limits: CVID subjects showed higher TCRbeta clonality than healthy controls. Reportedly, TCR beta sequences from common variable immunodeficiency showed fewer deletions and N-nucleotide insertions.

Concerning this clone itself: Its antigen is not known. Read sequence stops 3 residues before the CDR3 end, and the germline J gene provides the missing end.

Clones were read by immunoSEQ multiplex PCR, and TCRdb kept only the in-frame ones, dropping some. Singletons are absent from the sample, which has about 19,000 clones. Aged about 9 to 70 years, CVID subjects averaged about 40 years old. Germline CDR1 reads LNHDA; CDR2 reads SQIVND (reference sequence). This CDR3 region has 13 residues. V gene TRBV19 combines with J gene TRBJ2-3, with no clear D. This clonotype originated in a human donor with common variable immunodeficiency. Specimen: peripheral blood mononuclear cells. CDR3 bases read: TGTGCCAGTAGTACCGAGACTCGCATGGCG. Protein: CASSTETRMA. The entire CDR3 is CASSTETRMAQYF.